This T cell receptor (beta chain) was sequenced during a study of OX40 agonist ivuxolimab in advanced cancers. Trimming removed 6 bases from V and 0 bases from J, with 15 bases in between. This CDR3 comprises 15 residues. Germline V lookup: CDR1 LNHDA, CDR2 SQIVND (reference sequence). Profiling relied on immunoSEQ multiplex PCR, and the TCRdb table lists in-frame clones only, not all of them. This table holds approximately 57,000 clones, over 80% found once. The rearrangement links TRBV19 to TRBJ2-7, with a tentative D call TRBD2 (5 bases). The input for sequencing was CD4+ or CD8+ T cells sorted from blood, taken in a trial of the OX40 agonist ivuxolimab. The clonotype comes from an adult with an advanced solid tumor such as melanoma, head and neck, liver or kidney cancer. CDR3 region: CASSSLAADSYEQYF. CDR3 nucleotides: TGTGCCAGTAGCAGTCTAGCAGCAGACTCCTACGAGCAGTACTTC.